The 29 T cell receptor beta chains listed next were all sequenced from one sample in a study of vaccination and CD4 T cells after COVID-19. The treatment denotes: approximately nine-day PBMC culture with coronavirus spike peptide pools or control peptides (ViraFEST assay). Oncomine TCR Beta short-read sequencing was applied to DNA from cultured CD4+ T cells. From the PCR reads, TCRdb called clonotypes with MiXCR, one entry per CDR3 protein. Of approximately 24,000 distinct CDR3 sequences in the sample, 35% to 50% were seen once. Their recognized antigens are unknown. The source material was CD4+ T cells from blood, cultured in vitro. The receptors were sampled from a human donor who had recovered from COVID-19.

The rearrangement uses TRBV7-3 and TRBJ2-1; 8 bases line up with TRBD2. Germline CDR1 reads SGHTA; CDR2 reads FQGTGA. The CDR3 is 15 amino acids. With 5 bases clipped from V and 8 bases from J, the junction kept 11 bases outside the gene matches. The CDR3 is CASSASGGAYHEQFF. CDR3 DNA sequence: TGTGCCAGCAGCGCAAGCGGGGGAGCTTACCATGAGCAGTTCTTC.

This clonotype was seen only a few times. This chain uses TRBV7-9 with TRBJ1-1, with D possibly TRBD1 on 5 matching bases. Germline V gives CDR1 SEHNR, CDR2 FQNEAQ (reference sequence). Trimming took off 5 bases at V and 4 bases at J, with 17 bases between the two ends. CDR3 length equals 15 residues. The CDR3 DNA reads TGTGCCAGCAGCCCTGGCGTCAACAGGCCCACTGAAGCTTTCTTT. Its protein product is CASSPGVNRPTEAFF. The entire variable domain, with the rest obtained from reference TRBV7-9 and TRBJ1-1, is as follows: DTGVSQNPRHKITKRGQNVTFRCDPISEHNRLYWYRQTLGQGPEFLTYFQNEAQLEKSRLLSDRFSAERPKGSFSTLEIQRTEQGDSAMYLCASSPGVNRPTEAFFGQGTRLTVV.

The table lists this clonotype with a count of one. The CDR3 sequence: CASSVTGVNTEAFF. The DNA for the CDR3 is TGTGCCAGCAGCGTTACAGGGGTGAACACTGAAGCTTTCTTT. The rearrangement links TRBV28 to TRBJ1-1, with 7 nucleotides matching TRBD1. CDR1 and CDR2 (germline): MDHEN, SYDVKM. The CDR3 has 14 amino acids. Trimming removed 6 bases from V and 0 bases from J; junction bases left unmatched: 4. The full variable domain, its missing parts supplied by reference TRBV28 and TRBJ1-1, is DVKVTQSSRYLVKRTGEKVFLECVQDMDHENMFWYRQDPGLGLRLIYFSYDVKMKEKGDIPEGYSVSREKKERFSLILESASTNQTSMYLCASSVTGVNTEAFFGQGTRLTVV.

Worth noting for this clonotype: At one end, the junction sequence differs from germline, possibly due to a read error. The chain links TRBV12-3 or TRBV12-4 to TRBJ2-7; D is unclear. This CDR3 has 11 amino acids. This chain's CDR3 is CASSFGYGQYF. CDR3 bases: TGTGCCAGCAGTTTTGGCTACGGGCAGTACTTC.

This clonotype was found a few times. The chain combines TRBV6-5 with TRBJ2-7; 7 bases fit TRBD1. The CDR3 runs 15 residues. Germline V gives CDR1 MNHEY, CDR2 SVGAGI. V lost 0 bases, J lost 2 bases, and 4 bases stayed unmatched. This chain's CDR3 is CASSYSGQRTYEQYF. The CDR3 coding sequence is TGTGCCAGCAGTTACTCGGGACAGAGAACCTACGAGCAGTACTTC.

This clonotype was found a few times. The J gene is TRBJ2-2, the V gene TRBV20-1; D uncertain. V lost 3 bases and J 1 base, leaving 12 bases between the germline ends. The CDR3 loop spans 15 amino acids. The V gene's germline CDR1 is DFQATT and CDR2 SNEGSKA (reference sequence). DNA for the CDR3: TGCAGTGCTAGGCCGACGTACAGGAACACCGGGGAGCTGTTTTTT. Its protein is CSARPTYRNTGELFF.

The rearrangement uses TRBV6-2 or TRBV6-3 and TRBJ2-5; a weak D match, TRBD2 (6 bases). Germline CDR1 is MNHEY and CDR2 is SVGEGT. The CDR3 covers 13 residues. The V gene lost 7 bases and the J gene lost 1 base, with 10 bases spanning the gap. CDR3 loop: CASIQRVQETQYF. The CDR3 region has the DNA TGTGCCAGCATTCAGCGGGTCCAAGAGACCCAGTACTTC.

In this sample, this clonotype turned up a few times. V usage is TRBV20-1 and J usage is TRBJ1-1; D ambiguous. The CDR3 totals 14 residues. Germline CDR1 reads DFQATT; CDR2 reads SNEGSKA (reference sequence). V dropped 0 bases and J dropped 4 bases, with 12 bases sitting between them. CDR3 DNA: TGCAGTGCTAGAGATCGGGCAGGTTTCACTGAAGCTTTCTTT. It codes for CSARDRAGFTEAFF.

A word on this clonotype: Mismatch with germline at one junction end may stem from a read error. CDR3: CASSYLGGGSNTGELFF. Here the CDR3 DNA reads TGTGCTAGCAGCTACCTGGGGGGAGGATCGAACACCGGGGAGCTGTTTTTT. The chain combines TRBV7-7 with TRBJ2-2; D might be TRBD2 (6 bases). This CDR3 has 17 residues. Looked up from germline, CDR1 is SSHAT and CDR2 is FNYEAQ (reference sequence).

This clonotype was recorded only once. This sequence joins TRBV6-2 or TRBV6-3 and TRBJ2-6; D uncertain. Looked up from germline, CDR1 is MNHEY and CDR2 is SVGEGT. The CDR3 sequence is 14 residues long. Deletions cut 2 bases from V and 3 bases from J, with 5 bases between. CDR3 protein: CASSYRVGANVLTF. The CDR3 nucleotides read TGTGCCAGCAGTTACAGGGTTGGGGCCAACGTCCTGACTTTC.

The rearrangement joins TRBV19 to TRBJ1-1; D possibly corresponds to TRBD1 (5 bases). This CDR3 comprises 15 residues. Trimming removed 7 bases at V and 2 bases at J, with 17 bases between. Germline CDR1 LNHDA, CDR2 SQIVND (reference sequence). CDR3 bases: TGTGCCAGTACTGTCGAGGGGCGTATCAACACTGAAGCTTTCTTT. It specifies CASTVEGRINTEAFF.

This clonotype was seen a few times. The DNA of the CDR3 is TGTGCCAGCAGTAGCGACAGGGTGAGATTGAACACTGAAGCTTTCTTT. Its protein is CASSSDRVRLNTEAFF. The chain links TRBV6-1 to TRBJ1-1; TRBD1 matches 7 bases. The germline CDR1 and CDR2 sequences are MNHNS and SASEGT. Trimming took 5 bases from V and 0 from J; bases not matched to a gene: 9. CDR3 length equals 16 residues.

V usage is TRBV7-9 and J usage is TRBJ2-1, with a tentative D call TRBD2 (6 bases). CDR3 length equals 17 residues. V lost 5 bases and J lost 0, with 17 bases in between. Germline loops: CDR1 SEHNR, CDR2 FQNEAQ (reference sequence). CDR3 DNA sequence: TGTGCCAGCAGCGTAACAGGACTATCAACCTCCTACAATGAGCAGTTCTTC. Translated: CASSVTGLSTSYNEQFF.

The chain joins TRBV6-2 or TRBV6-3 to TRBJ2-1; 10 bases are shared with TRBD2. The CDR3 sequence is 19 residues long. Germline V lookup: CDR1 MNHEY, CDR2 SVGEGT. Trimming took 3 bases from V and 6 from J; bases not matched to a gene: 17. The CDR3 nucleotides are TGTGCCAGCAGTTATACACCGGTGGGGCTAGCGGGAGAGGGCAATGAGCAGTTCTTC. It is translated as CASSYTPVGLAGEGNEQFF.

This chain connects TRBV20-1 to TRBJ1-1; D uncertain. Trimming pared 1 base from V and 0 bases from J, leaving 9 bases between. The germline V gene encodes CDR1 DFQATT and CDR2 SNEGSKA (reference sequence). This CDR3 is built from 14 residues. The CDR3 coding sequence is TGCAGTGCTAGAGTCCGGGAAATGAACACTGAAGCTTTCTTT. Its translation is CSARVREMNTEAFF.

The chain employs TRBV20-1 and TRBJ1-2; the D gene is possibly TRBD1 (5 bases). The CDR3 spans 11 residues. V was trimmed by 4 bases and J by 8 bases, leaving 11 bases between them. Germline V gives CDR1 DFQATT, CDR2 SNEGSKA (reference sequence). The CDR3 here is CSATGPRGYTF. DNA for the CDR3: TGCAGTGCTACGGGACCCCGGGGCTACACCTTC.

CDR3 DNA sequence: TGTGCCAGCAGTTCCCAACAGGGTAGGTTAAGAGAGCAGTTCTTC. Amino acid sequence: CASSSQQGRLREQFF. The gene calls are TRBV12-3 or TRBV12-4 and TRBJ2-1, with D perhaps matching TRBD1 (6 bases). Trimming cost V 4 bases and J 10 bases, with 20 bases left between them. CDR3 size: 15 residues.

This clonotype turned up a few times. Here the CDR3 DNA reads TGCAGTGCTACACAAAGGGTTGTGAACACCGGGGAGCTGTTTTTT. Translated, it gives CSATQRVVNTGELFF. This chain connects TRBV20-1 to TRBJ2-2, with no clear D. Trimming took off 4 bases at V and 1 base at J, with 13 bases between the two ends. The CDR3 is 15 residues long. Germline V gene lookup returns CDR1 DFQATT and CDR2 SNEGSKA (reference sequence).

This clonotype has just one count. V usage is TRBV28 and J usage is TRBJ2-1; perhaps TRBD2 as D (6 bases). This CDR3 spans 16 amino acids. The germline gives CDR1 MDHEN, CDR2 SYDVKM. V dropped 5 bases and J dropped 2 bases, with 16 bases sitting between them. CDR3 region: CASSPPGTLAYNEQFF. CDR3 sequence (DNA): TGTGCCAGCAGTCCCCCAGGGACTCTTGCCTACAATGAGCAGTTCTTC.

This chain uses TRBV11-1 with TRBJ2-6; D is unresolved. Trimming took 5 bases from V and 2 from J, leaving 13 bases between them. Germline CDR1 reads SGHAT; CDR2 reads FQDESV (reference sequence). The CDR3 has 16 residues. The CDR3 sequence: CASSTDGLAGANVLTF. The CDR3 DNA follows: TGTGCCAGCAGCACCGATGGGTTAGCTGGGGCCAACGTCCTGACTTTC.

This chain links TRBV6-2 or TRBV6-3 with TRBJ2-7, with D possibly being TRBD1 (6 bases). Germline V gene lookup returns CDR1 MNHEY and CDR2 SVGEGT. This CDR3 region has 12 residues. V lost 9 bases and J 6 bases, leaving 15 bases between the germline ends. The CDR3 loop is CASGQGLVEQYF. The CDR3 coding sequence is TGTGCCAGTGGCCAGGGGCTGGTCGAGCAGTACTTC.

This sequence joins TRBV15 and TRBJ2-5; tentative D call: TRBD1 (6 bases). Trimming cost V 0 bases and J 4 bases, with 9 bases left between them. This CDR3 is 14 amino acids long. CDR1 is LNHNV and CDR2 is YYDKDF in the germline V gene (reference sequence). The CDR3 spells CATSRDRGSETQYF. The CDR3 DNA reads TGTGCCACCAGCAGAGATAGGGGGTCAGAGACCCAGTACTTC. The whole variable domain, remainder taken from reference TRBV15 and TRBJ2-5, is DAMVIQNPRYQVTQFGKPVTLSCSQTLNHNVMYWYQQKSSQAPKLLFHYYDKDFNNEADTPDNFQSRRPNTSFCFLDIRSPGLGDTAMYLCATSRDRGSETQYFGPGTRLLVL.

The chain couples TRBV18 to TRBJ1-1; 10 bases are shared with TRBD1. The V segment lost 3 bases and the J segment 7 bases; nucleotides outside the gene matches: 5. The CDR3 runs 14 residues. The V gene's germline CDR1 is KGHSH and CDR2 LQKENI. In DNA, the CDR3 is TGTGCCAGCTCACCCGGGACAGGGGTCCATGAAGCTTTCTTT. Protein: CASSPGTGVHEAFF. Full variable domain (outside the CDR3, taken from reference TRBV18 and TRBJ1-1): NAGVMQNPRHLVRRRGQEARLRCSPMKGHSHVYWYRQLPEEGLKFMVYLQKENIIDESGMPKERFSAEFPKEGPSILRIQQVVRGDSAAYFCASSPGTGVHEAFFGQGTRLTVV.

This clonotype was seen more than once but under ten times. The chain is built from TRBV24-1 and TRBJ2-3; D remains unclear. With 0 bases removed from V and 0 bases from J, the gap between germline ends came to 3 bases. Germline assignment: CDR1 KGHDR and CDR2 SFDVKD. This CDR3 is built from 14 residues. For the CDR3, the DNA is TGTGCCACCAGTGATTTGTACAGCACAGATACGCAGTATTTT. It is translated as CATSDLYSTDTQYF.

The chain links TRBV7-2 to TRBJ2-5; 8 positions match TRBD1. The CDR3 runs to 15 residues. Germline-derived CDR1 and CDR2 are SGHTA and FQGNSA. V lost 5 bases, J lost 7 bases, and 12 bases stayed unmatched. DNA for the CDR3: TGTGCCAGCAGCAGCGACAGGGGATCAAGAGGGACCCAGTACTTC. It is translated as CASSSDRGSRGTQYF.

The V gene is TRBV20-1, the J gene TRBJ2-7, with 11 positions matching TRBD2. V was clipped by 2 bases and J by 6 bases; unmatched bases: 18. Germline V gene lookup returns CDR1 DFQATT and CDR2 SNEGSKA (reference sequence). The CDR3 totals 18 residues. The CDR3 nucleotides read TGCAGTGCTAGAAGGAGGGGCGGAGGTAGCGGGGGGGCGCGCGAGCAGTACTTC. Residues: CSARRRGGGSGGAREQYF.

This chain links TRBV12-3 or TRBV12-4 with TRBJ2-1; 10 bases are a match to TRBD1. The CDR3 contains 13 residues. Losses at the gene ends were 6 bases for V and 9 bases for J; bases not matched to a gene: 5. CDR3 sequence (DNA): TGTGCCAGCAGGCGGGACAGGGGAGCTGAGCAGTTCTTC. It translates to CASRRDRGAEQFF.

This clonotype was observed a few times. The chain has TRBV7-9 and TRBJ1-1; D not certain. The germline CDR1 and CDR2 sequences are SEHNR and FQNEAQ (reference sequence). Trimming removed 2 bases at V and 0 bases at J, with 19 bases between. The CDR3 has 18 residues. The CDR3 is CASSLSQRGIRMNTEAFF. The CDR3 nucleotides read TGTGCCAGCAGCTTATCCCAGCGGGGAATTAGGATGAACACTGAAGCTTTCTTT.

This clonotype was seen only a few times. V and J are TRBV5-1 and TRBJ1-5, with 7 nucleotides matching TRBD1. The V segment lost 4 bases and the J segment 4 bases; nucleotides outside the gene matches: 5. The CDR3 has 14 residues. CDR1 is SGHRS and CDR2 is YFSETQ in the germline V gene. CDR3 in amino acids: CASSPGQANQPQHF. DNA of the CDR3: TGCGCCAGCAGCCCTGGACAGGCTAATCAGCCCCAGCATTTT.